These 30 T cell receptor beta chains originate from one sample sequenced in a study of T cells in Graves' hyperthyroidism and ophthalmopathy. Amplification of TCR beta CDR3 regions was performed using RNA transcripts as template. Initially, a first-round RT-PCR of the TCR CDR3 employed the HTBI primer set. TCRdb analysed the multiplex PCR reads with MiXCR anew, one entry per CDR3 protein. The profile shows approximately 370,000 distinct CDR3 sequences, about a sixth of them singletons. Sequenced: blood. The receptor set was obtained from a woman in her 30s with Graves' hyperthyroidism that later progressed to Graves' ophthalmopathy.

This clonotype has a count of ten or more. The chain combines TRBV28 with TRBJ1-1; 9 nucleotides agree with TRBD1. The V gene end was trimmed by 7 bases and the J gene end by 5 bases; junction bases not matched to a gene: 8. Germline-derived CDR1 and CDR2 are MDHEN and SYDVKM. The CDR3 has 14 amino acids. The CDR3 spells CASNRATGGTEAFF. The DNA of the CDR3 is TGTGCCAGCAATAGAGCGACAGGGGGAACTGAAGCTTTCTTT.

This clonotype came up a few times. This chain uses TRBV3-1 with TRBJ2-1; D is ambiguous. The CDR3 sequence is 16 residues long. Trimming removed 0 bases at V and 0 bases at J, with 9 bases between. Germline V gene sequence: CDR1 LGHDT, CDR2 YNNKEL (reference sequence). The CDR3 DNA reads TGTGCCAGCAGCCAAGAGTGGCACAGCTCCTACAATGAGCAGTTCTTC. Encoded protein: CASSQEWHSSYNEQFF.

This clonotype was seen more than once but under ten times. The chain combines TRBV28 with TRBJ1-3, with TRBD1 as a possible D gene (5 bases). V was clipped by 0 bases and J by 2 bases, with 14 bases between them. This CDR3 has 17 residues. Germline V gene sequence: CDR1 MDHEN, CDR2 SYDVKM. CDR3 sequence: CASSLWGRGTAGNTIYF. As DNA, the CDR3 is TGTGCCAGCAGTTTATGGGGGCGGGGGACTGCTGGAAACACCATATATTTT. Full variable domain (remainder filled in from reference TRBV28 and TRBJ1-3): DVKVTQSSRYLVKRTGEKVFLECVQDMDHENMFWYRQDPGLGLRLIYFSYDVKMKEKGDIPEGYSVSREKKERFSLILESASTNQTSMYLCASSLWGRGTAGNTIYFGEGSWLTVV.

This clonotype showed up many times. The chain has TRBV28 and TRBJ1-5, with D possibly TRBD1 on 5 matching bases. Germline V gene data show CDR1 as MDHEN and CDR2 as SYDVKM. The germline V and J ends were trimmed by 5 bases and 1 base, with 12 bases remaining between them. The CDR3 covers 15 residues. CDR3 in DNA: TGTGCCAGCAGTCCCAGGGTCGGAAGCAATCAGCCCCAGCATTTT. Protein: CASSPRVGSNQPQHF.

This clonotype was detected many times. At one end, the junction sequence differs from germline, possibly due to a read error. The V call is TRBV6-1, the J call TRBJ1-2, with TRBD1 matching over 7 bases. There are 16 residues in the CDR3. Germline V CDR1 and CDR2: MNHNS, SASEGT. As DNA, the CDR3 is TGTGCCAGCTCTACTTCAGACCACAGGGGAAACTTTGGCTACACCTTC. It is translated as CASSTSDHRGNFGYTF.

Ten or more counts support this clonotype. The chain uses TRBV19 and TRBJ1-2; no clear D gene. CDR3 length: 14 residues. V lost 7 bases and J lost 7, with 19 bases in between. In germline, CDR1 is LNHDA, CDR2 SQIVND (reference sequence). The CDR3 loop reads CASNVNGQWSGYTF. CDR3 DNA sequence: TGTGCCAGTAACGTGAATGGTCAGTGGAGTGGCTACACCTTC.

CDR3 nucleotide sequence: TGCGCCAGCAGCTTGGAATACGGCTCCTACGAGCAGTACTTC. Its protein is CASSLEYGSYEQYF. The chain recombines TRBV5-1 with TRBJ2-7; no firm D call. V was shortened by 0 bases and J by 0 bases, with 7 bases between the two germline ends. The V gene's germline CDR1 is SGHRS and CDR2 YFSETQ. The CDR3 sequence is 14 residues long.

This clonotype was recorded at least ten times. V and J are TRBV30 and TRBJ2-1, with 12 bases lining up with TRBD2. V lost 3 bases to trimming and J lost 3 bases; unmatched junction nucleotides: 9. The CDR3 is 17 amino acids. Germline CDR1 is GTSNPN and CDR2 is SVGIG (reference sequence). This chain's CDR3 is CAWSAASGRAIYNEQFF. CDR3 DNA: TGTGCCTGGAGCGCGGCTAGCGGGAGGGCTATCTACAATGAGCAGTTCTTC.

This clonotype has ten or more counts. The chain employs TRBV6-1 and TRBJ1-1, with D possibly matching TRBD1 (5 bases). The CDR3 sequence is 15 residues long. V lost 5 bases to trimming and J lost 4 bases, with 17 bases between them. Looked up from germline, CDR1 is MNHNS and CDR2 is SASEGT. CDR3 sequence: CASSLSGAGATEAFF. CDR3 nucleotides: TGTGCCAGCAGTCTTTCCGGGGCTGGAGCCACTGAAGCTTTCTTT.

This clonotype has at least ten counts. The V call is TRBV18, the J call TRBJ2-1; tentatively, D is TRBD2 (6 bases). This CDR3 region has 18 residues. Germline CDR1 KGHSH, CDR2 LQKENI. V lost 3 bases and J 5 bases, leaving 23 bases between the germline ends. The CDR3 DNA follows: TGTGCCAGCTCACCCCCCCCGGGTTACGGAGGGTTTAACAATGAGCAGTTCTTC. Translation: CASSPPPGYGGFNNEQFF.

The table lists this clonotype with many counts. The rearrangement joins TRBV5-1 to TRBJ1-2, with D unresolved. V was clipped by 0 bases and J by 0 bases, with 6 bases between them. Germline V gives CDR1 SGHRS, CDR2 YFSETQ. The CDR3 is 14 residues long. CDR3 loop: CASSLESANYGYTF. Here the CDR3 DNA reads TGCGCCAGCAGCTTGGAGTCGGCTAACTATGGCTACACCTTC.

V is TRBV9 and J is TRBJ1-2; D perhaps matches TRBD1 (6 bases). The CDR3 is made up of 15 amino acids. V was clipped by 3 bases and J by 8 bases, with 20 bases between them. CDR1 is SGDLS and CDR2 is YYNGEE in the germline V gene. CDR3 sequence (DNA): TGTGCCAGCAGCGGGATGGCGCCTCAGGGGAACGGCTACACCTTC. It encodes CASSGMAPQGNGYTF.

This clonotype was seen repeatedly, ten times or more. The chain combines TRBV2 with TRBJ1-2, with D maybe TRBD1 (6 bases). The germline gives CDR1 SNHLY, CDR2 FYNNEI. The CDR3 consists of 13 residues. Deletions cut 4 bases from V and 6 bases from J, with 12 bases between. Here the CDR3 reads CASSVGGSDGYTF. In DNA form, the CDR3 reads TGTGCCAGCAGTGTAGGGGGATCGGATGGCTACACCTTC.

This clonotype showed up many times. This chain uses TRBV2 with TRBJ1-1; TRBD1 aligns across 7 bases. CDR3 length: 15 amino acids. Losses at the gene ends were 0 bases for V and 3 bases for J; bases not matched to a gene: 4. Germline V gene data show CDR1 as SNHLY and CDR2 as FYNNEI. The CDR3 DNA is TGTGCCAGCAGTGAAGCGACAGGGTATGACACTGAAGCTTTCTTT. Translation gives CASSEATGYDTEAFF.

This clonotype was observed many times. The gene calls are TRBV6-1 and TRBJ2-7, with 7 bases fitting TRBD1. The germline gives CDR1 MNHNS, CDR2 SASEGT. The CDR3 runs 14 residues. The J segment lost 0 bases and the V segment lost 4 bases, leaving 3 bases of the junction unmatched. CDR3 protein: CASSGRGSSYEQYF. The CDR3 DNA sequence: TGTGCCAGCAGTGGCAGGGGGTCCTCCTACGAGCAGTACTTC.

This clonotype was counted many times. This CDR3 is CASSQGGSNQPQHF. The CDR3 DNA reads TGTGCCAGCAGCCAAGGGGGTAGCAATCAGCCCCAGCATTTT. V usage is TRBV27 and J usage is TRBJ1-5; weak D call: TRBD1 (6 bases). Germline V gene data show CDR1 as MNHEY and CDR2 as SMNVEV (reference sequence). The germline V and J ends were trimmed by 6 bases and 0 bases, with 9 bases remaining between them. This CDR3 contains 14 residues.

The table lists this clonotype with a few counts. The J gene is TRBJ2-7, the V gene TRBV5-5; D is unresolved. V was shortened by 5 bases and J by 4 bases, with 13 bases between the two germline ends. Germline V gene data show CDR1 as SGHKS and CDR2 as YYEKEE (reference sequence). The CDR3 runs 13 residues. CDR3 amino acids: CASSLGLHYEQYF. The DNA of the CDR3 is TGTGCCAGCAGTTTAGGCCTACATTACGAGCAGTACTTC.

This chain connects TRBV10-3 to TRBJ2-1, with D perhaps assigned TRBD1 or TRBD2 (5 bases each). This CDR3 contains 12 residues. Trimming shortened V by 3 bases and J by 9 bases, and 9 bases separated the two germline ends. The germline CDR1 and CDR2 sequences are ENHRY and SYGVKD. The DNA for the CDR3 is TGTGCCATCAGTGATAGTGGGGGTGAGCAGTTCTTC. Translation gives CAISDSGGEQFF.

Many counts were recorded for this clonotype. The chain recombines TRBV28 with TRBJ2-3, with 11 bases that match TRBD2. The germline CDR1 and CDR2 sequences are MDHEN and SYDVKM. The CDR3 consists of 15 residues. J was trimmed by 4 bases and V by 4 bases; bases with no gene match: 4. CDR3 loop: CASSSLAGGSDTQYF. The CDR3 DNA follows: TGTGCCAGCAGTTCGCTAGCGGGAGGATCAGATACGCAGTATTTT.

The gene calls are TRBV4-2 and TRBJ2-7; the match to TRBD2 covers 10 bases. The CDR3 runs to 15 residues. The ends lost 2 bases at V and 6 bases at J; junction bases unmatched: 7. Germline lookup yields CDR1 LGHNA and CDR2 YNFKEQ. This chain's CDR3 is CASSQSLAGVREQYF. The CDR3 DNA is TGTGCCAGCAGCCAAAGCCTAGCGGGAGTACGCGAGCAGTACTTC.

This clonotype was counted only a few times. The chain links TRBV7-9 to TRBJ1-3, with D possibly TRBD1 on 5 matching bases. The germline V gene encodes CDR1 SEHNR and CDR2 FQNEAQ (reference sequence). The CDR3 covers 13 residues. V was trimmed by 8 bases and J by 7 bases, leaving 15 bases between them. The CDR3, as DNA: TGTGCCAGCGGCCGGGACTATGTGAACACCATATATTTT. This encodes CASGRDYVNTIYF.

In its sample, this clonotype was seen many times. The chain is built from TRBV3-1 and TRBJ1-3, with D unresolved. The CDR3 covers 16 residues. The V end was cut by 0 bases, the J end by 0 bases, with 9 bases between. The germline gives CDR1 LGHDT, CDR2 YNNKEL (reference sequence). The CDR3 DNA follows: TGTGCCAGCAGCCAAGATAGTGGTATCTCTGGAAACACCATATATTTT. Translation gives CASSQDSGISGNTIYF. Supplemented by reference TRBV3-1 and TRBJ1-3, the full variable domain reads DTAVSQTPKYLVTQMGNDKSIKCEQNLGHDTMYWYKQDSKKFLKIMFSYNNKELIINETVPNRFSPKSPDKAHLNLHINSLELGDSAVYFCASSQDSGISGNTIYFGEGSWLTVV.

In this sample, this clonotype turned up once. The CDR3, as DNA: TGTGCCACCAGCAGACGAGACAGGGATCGCTATGGCTACACCTTC. Residues: CATSRRDRDRYGYTF. The chain uses TRBV15 and TRBJ1-2; 7 nucleotides agree with TRBD1. This CDR3 has 15 residues. Trimming at V came to 2 bases and at J to 4 bases, leaving 7 bases not matched to a gene. Per the germline V gene, CDR1 is LNHNV and CDR2 is YYDKDF (reference sequence).

This clonotype came up many times. The rearrangement joins TRBV11-2 to TRBJ1-6; 10 positions agree with TRBD1. The J segment lost 7 bases and the V segment lost 10 bases, leaving 7 bases of the junction unmatched. This CDR3 spans 14 amino acids. Germline V gene data show CDR1 as SGHAT and CDR2 as FQNNGV. CDR3 sequence (DNA): TGTGCCATCTCGACAGGGGGCCACAATTCACCCCTCCACTTT. As protein: CAISTGGHNSPLHF.

This clonotype was observed many times. The chain couples TRBV18 to TRBJ2-1, with a tentative D call TRBD1 (8 bases). The germline gives CDR1 KGHSH, CDR2 LQKENI. The CDR3 totals 18 residues. V lost 2 bases to trimming and J lost 5 bases, with 22 bases between them. The CDR3 sequence is CASSPEVGRTGRNNEQFF. In DNA form, the CDR3 reads TGTGCCAGCTCACCAGAAGTCGGGAGGACAGGGAGGAACAATGAGCAGTTCTTC.

The chain combines TRBV6-2 or TRBV6-3 with TRBJ2-3, with TRBD1 as a possible D gene (6 bases). Trimming removed 4 bases at V and 11 bases at J, with 22 bases between. Germline V lookup: CDR1 MNHEY, CDR2 SVGEGT. There are 15 residues in the CDR3. CDR3 amino acids: CASSSPGARSIVQYF. DNA for the CDR3: TGTGCCAGCAGTTCCCCAGGGGCTCGGAGTATCGTGCAGTATTTT.

This clonotype was seen repeatedly, ten times or more. The chain joins TRBV7-9 to TRBJ2-1, with D perhaps TRBD1 (5 bases). The CDR3 sequence is 15 residues long. V lost 8 bases, J lost 2 bases, and 16 bases lay in between. CDR1 and CDR2 (germline): SEHNR, FQNEAQ (reference sequence). As DNA, the CDR3 is TGTGCCAGCGATCTGTGGGAAGGGGCCTACAATGAGCAGTTCTTC. This translates into CASDLWEGAYNEQFF.

This clonotype showed up many times. The rearrangement links TRBV2 to TRBJ2-2; D possibly corresponds to TRBD2 (6 bases). The germline V gene encodes CDR1 SNHLY and CDR2 FYNNEI. V lost 8 bases to trimming and J lost 2 bases, with 18 bases between them. The CDR3 spans 16 residues. CDR3 coding DNA: TGTGCCAGCCGGCGAGAAGTAACTAGCAACACCGGGGAGCTGTTTTTT. Encoded protein: CASRREVTSNTGELFF.

This clonotype appeared a few times. The V and J genes are TRBV12-3 or TRBV12-4 and TRBJ1-6, with D perhaps matching TRBD1 (5 bases). The V gene lost 10 bases and the J gene lost 9 bases, with 16 bases spanning the gap. This CDR3 has 13 residues. The CDR3 loop reads CANTQGPFSPLHF. The CDR3 coding sequence is TGTGCCAACACTCAGGGACCTTTTTCACCCCTCCACTTT.

This clonotype was observed many times. The chain is built from TRBV28 and TRBJ2-3, with D tentatively TRBD1 (5 bases). This CDR3 contains 16 residues. Germline V gene lookup returns CDR1 MDHEN and CDR2 SYDVKM. Trimming removed 3 bases at V and 2 bases at J, with 15 bases between. The CDR3 reads CASSLMTAGTTDTQYF. CDR3 bases: TGTGCCAGCAGTTTGATGACAGCCGGTACCACAGATACGCAGTATTTT.